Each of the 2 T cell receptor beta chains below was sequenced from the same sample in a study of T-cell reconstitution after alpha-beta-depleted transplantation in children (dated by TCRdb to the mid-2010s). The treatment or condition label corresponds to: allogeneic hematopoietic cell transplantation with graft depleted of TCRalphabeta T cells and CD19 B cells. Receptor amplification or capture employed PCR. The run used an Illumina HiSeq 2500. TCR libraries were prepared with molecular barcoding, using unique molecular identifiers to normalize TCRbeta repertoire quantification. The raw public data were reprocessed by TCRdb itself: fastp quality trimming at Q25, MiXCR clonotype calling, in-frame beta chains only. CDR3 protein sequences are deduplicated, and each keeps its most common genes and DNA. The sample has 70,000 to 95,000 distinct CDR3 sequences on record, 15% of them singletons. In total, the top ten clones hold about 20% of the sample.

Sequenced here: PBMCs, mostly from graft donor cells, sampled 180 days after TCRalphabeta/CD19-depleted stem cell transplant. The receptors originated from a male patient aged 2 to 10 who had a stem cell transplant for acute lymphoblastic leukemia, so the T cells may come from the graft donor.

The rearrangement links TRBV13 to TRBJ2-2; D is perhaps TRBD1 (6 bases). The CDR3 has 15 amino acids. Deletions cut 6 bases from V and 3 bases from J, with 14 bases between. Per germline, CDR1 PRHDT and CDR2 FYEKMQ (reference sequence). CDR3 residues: CASSGGPRYTGELFF. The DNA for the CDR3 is TGTGCCAGCAGTGGGGGCCCGAGGTACACCGGGGAGCTGTTTTTT.

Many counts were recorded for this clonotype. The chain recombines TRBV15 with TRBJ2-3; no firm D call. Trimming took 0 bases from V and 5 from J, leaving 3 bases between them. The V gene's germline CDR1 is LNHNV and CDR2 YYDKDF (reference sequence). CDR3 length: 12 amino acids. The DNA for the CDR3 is TGTGCCACCAGCAGAGAGGGAGATACGCAGTATTTT. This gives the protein CATSREGDTQYF.